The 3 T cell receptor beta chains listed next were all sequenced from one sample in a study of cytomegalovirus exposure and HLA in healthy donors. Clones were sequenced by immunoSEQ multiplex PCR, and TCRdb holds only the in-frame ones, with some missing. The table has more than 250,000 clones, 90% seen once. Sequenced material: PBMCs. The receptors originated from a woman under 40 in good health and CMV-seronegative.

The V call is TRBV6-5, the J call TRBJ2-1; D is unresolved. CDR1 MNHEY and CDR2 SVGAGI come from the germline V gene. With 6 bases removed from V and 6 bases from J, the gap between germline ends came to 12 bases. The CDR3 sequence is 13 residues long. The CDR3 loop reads CASRPGSSNEQFF. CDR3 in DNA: TGTGCCAGCAGGCCCGGTTCTAGCAATGAGCAGTTCTTC.

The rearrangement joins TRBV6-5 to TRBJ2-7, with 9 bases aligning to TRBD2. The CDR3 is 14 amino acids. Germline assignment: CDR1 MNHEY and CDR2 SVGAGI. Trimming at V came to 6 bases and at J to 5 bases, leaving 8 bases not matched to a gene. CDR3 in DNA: TGTGCCAGCAGCCAGCAGCGGGAGGCCCACGAGCAGTACTTC. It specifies CASSQQREAHEQYF.

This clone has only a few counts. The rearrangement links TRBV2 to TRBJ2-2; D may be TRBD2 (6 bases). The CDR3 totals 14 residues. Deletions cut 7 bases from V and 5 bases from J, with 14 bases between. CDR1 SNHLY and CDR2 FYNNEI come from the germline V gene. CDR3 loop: CASNRDLVTGELFF. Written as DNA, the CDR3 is TGTGCCAGCAATCGGGACTTAGTGACCGGGGAGCTGTTTTTT.